The present TCR beta chain was sequenced within a study of cytomegalovirus exposure and HLA in healthy donors. For the study at large: The approximately 110 validation repertoires used a platform that matched the one used for the approximately 610 first-cohort repertoires, as a later analysis reported.

CDR1 and CDR2 from the germline V gene are SGHAT and FQNNGV. This CDR3 is 14 amino acids long. With V trimmed by 3 bases and J by 5 bases, 6 bases remained unmatched. A word on this clone: Antigen unknown.

Regarding the study as a whole: A later analysis found first-cohort TCR clusters tended to co-occur in the 110 or so validation repertoires. The authors enumerated some 160 TCR beta chains as linked to cytomegalovirus. The dataset shows that most TCR sequences were rare, while some public TCRs occurred in many donors.

The protocol was immunoSEQ multiplex PCR, while the TCRdb copy is restricted to in-frame clones and leaves out a portion. The sample holds about 98,000 clones; roughly 87% are singletons and the top ten take about 6.5%. The receptor was derived from a man between 18 and 29 years old in good health and CMV-seropositive. The gene calls are TRBV11-2 and TRBJ2-7, with 8 bases identical to TRBD1. Source material: PBMCs. The CDR3 protein is CASSLAGTGHEQYF. For the CDR3, the DNA is TGTGCCAGCAGCTTGGCCGGGACAGGTCACGAGCAGTACTTC.